The present TCR beta chain was sequenced within a study of blood T cell repertoires in COVID-19. This table comes from immunoSEQ multiplex PCR, and its TCRdb copy is limited to in-frame clones, with some not included. Of a few hundred thousand clones in the sample, approximately 90% are singletons; the top ten hold roughly a tenth. V lost 0 bases, J lost 2 bases, and 13 bases lay in between. Germline loops: CDR1 GTSNPN, CDR2 SVGIG (reference sequence). This CDR3 comprises 15 residues. This clone was seen only once. Each recovered donor of Cohort 3 presented with two negative PCRs, clearance, or symptom resolution.

This clonotype was sampled from a woman in her thirties or forties who had recovered from COVID-19. The material sequenced was PBMCs or T cells enriched from blood (not recorded which). This rearrangement joins TRBV30 to TRBJ1-2; perhaps TRBD1 as D (5 bases). The CDR3 spells CAWSVGSKGNYGYTF. The CDR3 bases are TGTGCCTGGAGTGTAGGGTCCAAGGGGAACTATGGCTACACCTTC.